The 19 T cell receptor beta chains listed next were all sequenced from one sample in a study of T cells in localized non-small cell lung cancer. Clones were read by immunoSEQ multiplex PCR, and TCRdb kept only the in-frame ones, dropping some. There are about 46,000 clones in the sample; 81% occur only once, and approximately 17% lies in the top ten. The sequencing here drew on peripheral blood mononuclear cells, taken before any cancer treatment. The receptors stem from a man aged 35 to 69 with stage III lung adenocarcinoma.

This chain connects TRBV7-2 to TRBJ2-7; the D gene is possibly TRBD1 (7 bases). V was cut by 5 bases and J by 1 base, with 15 bases left in between. This CDR3 comprises 15 residues. Germline V CDR1 and CDR2: SGHTA, FQGNSA. As DNA, the CDR3 is TGTGCCAGCAGCCCCGGGGGCAGGGGGTCCTACGAGCAGTACTTC. It encodes CASSPGGRGSYEQYF.

V gene TRBV9 combines with J gene TRBJ2-2; 7 nucleotides agree with TRBD2. The CDR3 spans 17 residues. The ends lost 1 base at V and 2 bases at J; junction bases unmatched: 8. The germline V gene has CDR1 SGDLS and CDR2 YYNGEE. In nucleotides, the CDR3 is TGTGCCAGCAGCGTAACTGGCGGGAGACTCAACACCGGGGAGCTGTTTTTT. Translation: CASSVTGGRLNTGELFF.

The J gene is TRBJ2-1, the V gene TRBV5-4, with 8 bases lining up with TRBD2. Trimming removed 2 bases from V and 7 bases from J; junction bases left unmatched: 11. Germline CDR1 and CDR2: SGHNT and YYREEE (reference sequence). The CDR3 extends over 16 amino acids. CDR3 nucleotide sequence: TGTGCCAGCAGCTTCGGGCAAAGCGGGGGAATTAATGAGCAGTTCTTC. It is translated as CASSFGQSGGINEQFF. The whole variable domain, remainder taken from reference TRBV5-4 and TRBJ2-1, is ETGVTQSPTHLIKTRGQQVTLRCSSQSGHNTVSWYQQALGQGPQFIFQYYREEENGRGNFPPRFSGLQFPNYSSELNVNALELDDSALYLCASSFGQSGGINEQFFGPGTRLTVL.

The sample holds a few counts of this clone. The J gene is TRBJ1-6, the V gene TRBV5-4; maybe TRBD1 (5 bases). From germline, CDR1 is SGHNT and CDR2 YYREEE (reference sequence). The CDR3 sequence is 14 residues long. The V end lost 0 bases, the J end lost 6 bases, and 7 bases lay between the germline ends. The CDR3 loop reads CASSLARANSPLHF. The CDR3 DNA reads as TGTGCCAGCAGCTTGGCCAGGGCTAATTCACCCCTCCACTTT.

This CDR3 is CASRSDGGRSAAFF. In nucleotides, the CDR3 is TGTGCCAGCAGATCCGACGGGGGAAGGTCGGCAGCTTTCTTT. This chain links TRBV7-9 with TRBJ1-1; tentative D call: TRBD1 (5 bases). V was clipped by 6 bases and J by 10 bases, with 21 bases between them. The CDR3 sequence is 14 residues long. Germline CDR1 and CDR2: SEHNR and FQNEAQ (reference sequence).

The CDR3 sequence is CASSWGGVEGAEAFF. CDR3 sequence (DNA): TGTGCCAGTAGTTGGGGCGGAGTTGAAGGCGCTGAAGCTTTCTTT. This chain joins TRBV19 and TRBJ1-1, with TRBD1 as a possible D gene (5 bases). The V gene's germline CDR1 is LNHDA and CDR2 SQIVND (reference sequence). CDR3 length equals 15 residues. Trimming removed 5 bases from V and 6 bases from J, with 19 bases in between.

This clone was counted only a few times. This chain uses TRBV6-5 with TRBJ1-2, with D unresolved. The CDR3 runs to 14 residues. Per germline, CDR1 MNHEY and CDR2 SVGAGI. The V gene lost 0 bases and the J gene lost 8 bases, with 13 bases spanning the gap. For the CDR3, the DNA is TGTGCCAGCAGTTACTCTTTCCAGGCGGGGGGCTACACCTTC. Translating it yields CASSYSFQAGGYTF.

This clone was found a few times. This sequence joins TRBV10-1 and TRBJ2-1, with 7 positions matching TRBD2. Germline V gene sequence: CDR1 WNHNN, CDR2 SYGVQD (reference sequence). The CDR3 contains 16 residues. With 0 bases clipped from V and 0 bases from J, the junction kept 2 bases outside the gene matches. CDR3 coding DNA: TGCGCCAGCAGTGAGTCTGGGGGGGACTCCTACAATGAGCAGTTCTTC. Translated: CASSESGGDSYNEQFF.

This sequence joins TRBV4-2 and TRBJ2-5; D remains ambiguous. The V end was cut by 6 bases, the J end by 5 bases, with 25 bases between. The germline V gene encodes CDR1 LGHNA and CDR2 YNFKEQ. This CDR3 is built from 17 residues. The CDR3 nucleotides are TGTGCCAGCAGTGATGCTACACGGATCACCGTCGACGAGACCCAGTACTTC. Protein product: CASSDATRITVDETQYF.

V gene TRBV19 combines with J gene TRBJ2-7; TRBD2 matches at 11 bases. CDR3 length: 14 amino acids. J lost 7 bases, V lost 3 bases, and 5 bases had no gene match. In germline, CDR1 is LNHDA, CDR2 SQIVND (reference sequence). The chain's CDR3 is CASSMTSGAGEQYF. CDR3 in DNA: TGTGCCAGTAGTATGACTAGCGGGGCGGGGGAGCAGTACTTC.

V is TRBV15 and J is TRBJ2-3; 11 bases align to TRBD2. CDR3 length: 15 residues. Germline assignment: CDR1 LNHNV and CDR2 YYDKDF (reference sequence). Losses at the gene ends were 11 bases for V and 1 base for J; bases not matched to a gene: 8. Here the CDR3 DNA reads TGTGCCTTATCAGCGACTAGCGGGGGCACAGATACGCAGTATTTT. It translates to CALSATSGGTDTQYF.

The gene calls are TRBV9 and TRBJ2-2; TRBD1 is a possible D gene (6 bases). Germline V CDR1 and CDR2: SGDLS, YYNGEE. There are 16 residues in the CDR3. With 6 bases removed from V and 0 bases from J, the gap between germline ends came to 15 bases. This CDR3 is CASTIRQGTNTGELFF. The CDR3 nucleotides are TGTGCCAGCACCATAAGGCAGGGGACGAACACCGGGGAGCTGTTTTTT.

The gene calls are TRBV5-1 and TRBJ2-2; no firm D call. The CDR3 is 13 residues long. Per germline, CDR1 SGHRS and CDR2 YFSETQ. V was cut by 3 bases and J by 3 bases, with 6 bases left in between. The CDR3: CASSWEDTGELFF. CDR3 nucleotides: TGCGCCAGCAGCTGGGAAGACACCGGGGAGCTGTTTTTT.

The chain carries TRBV27 and TRBJ2-3; D unresolved. CDR1 and CDR2 (germline): MNHEY, SMNVEV (reference sequence). V shed 0 bases and J shed 0 bases, with 7 bases lying between them. This CDR3 contains 15 residues. The CDR3 region has the DNA TGTGCCAGCAGTTTATCGGACCCTAGCACAGATACGCAGTATTTT. Amino acid sequence: CASSLSDPSTDTQYF.

The chain combines TRBV9 with TRBJ2-1, with 8 positions matching TRBD2. The length of the CDR3 is 16 residues. Trimming removed 3 bases from V and 5 bases from J; junction bases left unmatched: 10. Germline V gene data show CDR1 as SGDLS and CDR2 as YYNGEE. DNA for the CDR3: TGTGCCAGCAGCGCGGTCCCAAGCGGGGGCCACAATGAGCAGTTCTTC. This gives the protein CASSAVPSGGHNEQFF.

This sequence joins TRBV7-2 and TRBJ2-1, with 7 bases matching TRBD2. The V gene end was trimmed by 5 bases and the J gene end by 5 bases; junction bases not matched to a gene: 9. The CDR3 runs to 15 residues. In germline, CDR1 is SGHTA, CDR2 FQGNSA. The CDR3 DNA is TGTGCCAGCAGCCACGAGCGGGGAAAAAACAATGAGCAGTTCTTC. Its protein is CASSHERGKNNEQFF.

The rearrangement joins TRBV7-6 to TRBJ2-1; 12 positions agree with TRBD2. This CDR3 has 14 amino acids. Germline trimming cut 6 bases from V and 9 bases from J; bases unmatched to any gene: 6. Germline loops: CDR1 SGHVS, CDR2 FNYEAQ. CDR3 coding DNA: TGTGCCAGCAGTTATGGACTAGCGGGGACTGAGCAGTTCTTC. Translated, it gives CASSYGLAGTEQFF. Looking up the rest from reference TRBV7-6 and TRBJ2-1 gives the full variable domain: GAGVSQSPRYKVTKRGQDVALRCDPISGHVSLYWYRQALGQGPEFLTYFNYEAQQDKSGLPNDRFSAERPEGSISTLTIQRTEQRDSAMYRCASSYGLAGTEQFFGPGTRLTVL.

This clone has just a few counts. The chain employs TRBV6-6 and TRBJ1-4; tentatively, D is TRBD1 (6 bases). V lost 0 bases, J lost 7 bases, and 9 bases lay in between. The CDR3 sequence is 14 residues long. Germline CDR1 MNHNY, CDR2 SVGAGI (reference sequence). The CDR3 region is CASSYSGGSEKLFF. The CDR3, as DNA: TGTGCCAGCAGTTACTCAGGGGGGAGTGAAAAACTGTTTTTT.

As regards this clone: Other DNA sequences of this sample code for an identical CDR3. The chain has TRBV5-1 and TRBJ2-3; the D is unclear. In germline, CDR1 is SGHRS, CDR2 YFSETQ. V was cut by 1 base and J by 3 bases, with 6 bases left in between. CDR3 size: 13 residues. The CDR3 DNA is TGCGCCAGCAGCTTGTTCGGGACAGATACGCAGTATTTT. Translation gives CASSLFGTDTQYF.